The 14 T cell receptor beta chains reported below all come from one sample, sequenced in a study of T cells after yellow fever vaccination. A single record per CDR3 protein comes from TCRdb applying MiXCR to the 5' RACE reads. Among about 350,000 distinct CDR3 sequences listed, 8% to 9.5% were seen once. The input for sequencing was PBMCs, taken about 41 days after the first yellow fever vaccination. These receptors came from a man aged 18 to 29 who received the YFV17D yellow fever vaccine.

The J gene is TRBJ2-3, the V gene TRBV20-1; 12 bases are shared with TRBD2. The junction had 4 bases not matched to a gene; V was cut back by 2 bases and J by 7 bases. Germline V gene lookup returns CDR1 DFQATT and CDR2 SNEGSKA (reference sequence). The CDR3 runs 14 residues. The CDR3 reads CSARLAGGPNTQYF. For the CDR3, the DNA is TGCAGTGCTAGACTAGCGGGGGGGCCGAATACGCAGTATTTT.

V usage is TRBV6-1 and J usage is TRBJ1-4, with unresolved D. V dropped 4 bases and J dropped 0 bases, with 6 bases sitting between them. Germline V gives CDR1 MNHNS, CDR2 SASEGT. The CDR3 has 14 residues. The CDR3 loop is CASSVLATNEKLFF. The CDR3 DNA follows: TGTGCCAGCAGTGTTCTCGCAACTAATGAAAAACTGTTTTTT.

This clonotype occurred many times. The chain carries TRBV5-1 and TRBJ1-3; D gene unclear. The CDR3 has 14 residues. Trimming took off 5 bases at V and 0 bases at J, with 9 bases between the two ends. The germline gives CDR1 SGHRS, CDR2 YFSETQ. For the CDR3, the DNA is TGCGCCAGCAGAGCGGCGAACTCTGGAAACACCATATATTTT. Protein sequence: CASRAANSGNTIYF.

This clonotype has more than one count but fewer than ten. This chain uses TRBV15 with TRBJ2-2, with 8 bases matching TRBD1. Per germline, CDR1 LNHNV and CDR2 YYDKDF (reference sequence). J was trimmed by 2 bases and V by 5 bases; bases with no gene match: 10. The CDR3 totals 17 residues. CDR3 sequence (DNA): TGTGCCACCAGCCGACAGTGGTCAGGGGGCAACACCGGGGAGCTGTTTTTT. It specifies CATSRQWSGGNTGELFF.

This chain joins TRBV20-1 and TRBJ1-2; maybe TRBD1 (6 bases). CDR1 DFQATT and CDR2 SNEGSKA come from the germline V gene (reference sequence). CDR3 size: 14 residues. Between the trimmed V and J ends, which lost 5 bases and 5 bases, there was a span of 18 bases. The CDR3 DNA follows: TGCAGTGCTTCAACTGGGACATTAGGGTATGGCTACACCTTC. The encoded protein is CSASTGTLGYGYTF.

This clonotype has just a few counts. J is TRBJ2-2 and V is TRBV9, with D possibly TRBD2 on 6 matching bases. V lost 2 bases and J 5 bases, leaving 13 bases between the germline ends. The CDR3 consists of 15 residues. Germline V gives CDR1 SGDLS, CDR2 YYNGEE. Here the CDR3 DNA reads TGTGCCAGCAGCGTGTCCGGGGGAAATACCGGGGAGCTGTTTTTT. This gives the protein CASSVSGGNTGELFF. Based on the CDR3 plus reference TRBV9 and TRBJ2-2, the full variable domain is DSGVTQTPKHLITATGQRVTLRCSPRSGDLSVYWYQQSLDQGLQFLIQYYNGEERAKGNILERFSAQQFPDLHSELNLSSLELGDSALYFCASSVSGGNTGELFFGEGSRLTVL.

The chain uses TRBV24-1 and TRBJ2-3; D may match TRBD1 or TRBD2 (5 bases each). The CDR3 is made up of 17 amino acids. V shed 4 bases and J shed 2 bases, with 18 bases lying between them. Germline V gene lookup returns CDR1 KGHDR and CDR2 SFDVKD. CDR3 DNA sequence: TGTGCCACCAGTGACCCGCGTGGGGGTAAGCCCACAGATACGCAGTATTTT. This sequence encodes CATSDPRGGKPTDTQYF.

V usage is TRBV5-4 and J usage is TRBJ2-2; the D gene is possibly TRBD1 (5 bases). CDR3 length: 15 amino acids. The germline V and J ends were trimmed by 0 bases and 6 bases, with 12 bases remaining between them. The V gene's germline CDR1 is SGHNT and CDR2 YYREEE (reference sequence). This CDR3 is CASSLEGVVSGELFF. CDR3 bases: TGTGCCAGCAGCTTGGAAGGGGTAGTTTCCGGGGAGCTGTTTTTT.

The genes are TRBV9 and TRBJ2-5; tentatively, D is TRBD1 or TRBD2 (5 bases each). V was cut by 0 bases and J by 1 base, with 7 bases left in between. The CDR3 is 14 amino acids. Looked up from germline, CDR1 is SGDLS and CDR2 is YYNGEE. DNA of the CDR3: TGTGCCAGCAGCGTAGTGGGACCCCAAGAGACCCAGTACTTC. This sequence encodes CASSVVGPQETQYF.

The chain couples TRBV20-1 to TRBJ1-1; no definite D call. Germline values: CDR1 DFQATT, CDR2 SNEGSKA (reference sequence). The CDR3 extends over 11 amino acids. V lost 8 bases and J 0 bases, leaving 7 bases between the germline ends. The chain's CDR3 is CSSDVNTEAFF. CDR3 coding DNA: TGCAGTTCGGACGTGAACACTGAAGCTTTCTTT.

This clonotype was counted between two and nine times. J is TRBJ1-2 and V is TRBV6-5; tentative D call: TRBD1 (5 bases). This CDR3 is 13 amino acids long. V was shortened by 5 bases and J by 5 bases, with 12 bases between the two germline ends. The germline gives CDR1 MNHEY, CDR2 SVGAGI. The CDR3 sequence: CASSPGGRYGYTF. The DNA of the CDR3 is TGTGCCAGCAGTCCCGGGGGGAGATATGGCTACACCTTC.

The V call is TRBV7-9, the J call TRBJ2-1; D might be TRBD1 (5 bases). This CDR3 is 16 amino acids long. Germline V gives CDR1 SEHNR, CDR2 FQNEAQ (reference sequence). V lost 5 bases and J 4 bases, leaving 18 bases between the germline ends. The CDR3 protein is CASSAVRTTEYNEQFF. The CDR3, as DNA: TGTGCCAGCAGCGCTGTTCGGACAACCGAGTACAATGAGCAGTTCTTC.

This clonotype was detected a few times. The rearrangement links TRBV7-2 to TRBJ1-2; 7 bases are shared with TRBD1. CDR1 is SGHTA, CDR2 FQGNSA, per germline. CDR3 length: 13 residues. V gave up 2 bases and J gave up 10 bases; unmatched junction bases: 7. CDR3 sequence reads: CASSLSRDSTYTF. DNA for the CDR3: TGTGCCAGCAGCTTAAGCCGGGACAGCACCTACACCTTC.

The genes are TRBV10-3 and TRBJ2-2; 7 nucleotides align to TRBD2. CDR3 size: 14 residues. V gave up 6 bases and J gave up 0 bases; unmatched junction bases: 1. The germline gives CDR1 ENHRY, CDR2 SYGVKD. CDR3 sequence (DNA): TGTGCCATCAGGCTAGCGGCGAACACCGGGGAGCTGTTTTTT. Its protein product is CAIRLAANTGELFF.